This T cell receptor beta chain was profiled in a study of cytomegalovirus exposure and HLA in healthy donors. Repertoires were generated with immunoSEQ multiplex PCR, while TCRdb's copy carries only in-frame clones and drops some. The data contain roughly 120,000 clones, approximately 85% of them singletons. Comments on this clone: Its antigen is unidentified.

The study's findings and limits: Reports showed the classifier diagnosing cytomegalovirus status with high specificity and sensitivity.

V lost 6 bases and J 2 bases, leaving 11 bases between the germline ends. Germline V lookup: CDR1 MNHEY, CDR2 SMNVEV (reference sequence). The CDR3 runs 14 residues. This TCR came from a man younger than 30 in good health and CMV-seronegative. V usage is TRBV27 and J usage is TRBJ1-3; no reliable D call. Sequencing was carried out using PBMCs. The CDR3 loop is CASRGGGTGNTIYF. For the CDR3, the DNA is TGTGCCAGCAGGGGAGGAGGGACTGGAAACACCATATATTTT.